This T cell receptor (beta chain) is from a study of type 1 regulatory T cells. Study context: This in vitro CD4 product, T-allo10, is enriched for Tr1 cells and alloantigen-specific.

TCRdb reanalysed the reads using MiXCR and keeps one entry per CDR3 protein. This table holds about 97,000 distinct CDR3 sequences, roughly 31% found once. Germline CDR1 is MGHRA and CDR2 is YSYEKL. After removal of 3 bases from V and 5 bases from J, the junction contained 14 bases not matched to a gene. The CDR3 runs to 18 residues. This clonotype originated in a human donor in good health. The sample comprised CD4+ T cells, either the whole sample or a sorted fraction (not recorded which). The chain has TRBV4-1 and TRBJ2-7; 12 nucleotides agree with TRBD2. Here the CDR3 reads CASSHPTSGSPLLNEQYF. The CDR3 DNA sequence: TGCGCCAGCAGCCATCCGACTAGCGGGAGCCCCCTCCTGAACGAGCAGTACTTC.